What follows are 24 T cell receptor beta chains derived from one specimen sequenced in a study of regulatory T cells in long-lasting Graves disease. Time point denoted: newly diagnosed GD, antithyroid drugs for less than 3 months. PBMC RNA was the source of the TCR library. HTBI primers from iRepertoire and Arm-PCR of CDR3 regions yielded the TCR beta libraries. TCRdb independently ran MiXCR on the multiplex PCR reads; one entry per CDR3 protein. The table includes almost 450,000 distinct CDR3 sequences, 15% to 20% detected once. These data were likewise used in another study, on T cells in Graves' hyperthyroidism and ophthalmopathy.

Sample: peripheral blood mononuclear cells (PBMCs), taken at new diagnosis, from a patient treated with antithyroid drugs. These TCRs come from a woman in her twenties or thirties with Graves disease.

In its sample, this clonotype was seen many times. V gene TRBV3-1 combines with J gene TRBJ1-1; TRBD1 is a possible D gene (6 bases). Germline CDR1 and CDR2: LGHDT and YNNKEL (reference sequence). The CDR3 runs 14 residues. Trimming took 1 base from V and 3 from J, leaving 9 bases between them. The CDR3 sequence: CASSQGGGYTEAFF. Written as DNA, the CDR3 is TGTGCCAGCAGCCAAGGGGGGGGCTACACTGAAGCTTTCTTT. Complete variable domain (other parts from reference TRBV3-1 and TRBJ1-1): DTAVSQTPKYLVTQMGNDKSIKCEQNLGHDTMYWYKQDSKKFLKIMFSYNNKELIINETVPNRFSPKSPDKAHLNLHINSLELGDSAVYFCASSQGGGYTEAFFGQGTRLTVV.

This clonotype was seen a handful of times. The chain joins TRBV28 to TRBJ1-4, with a possible D match to TRBD1 (5 bases). Trimming took off 2 bases at V and 8 bases at J, with 15 bases between the two ends. The CDR3 runs 15 residues. Germline V gives CDR1 MDHEN, CDR2 SYDVKM. The CDR3 DNA follows: TGTGCCAGCAGTTTAACAGGAGGACTTAACGAAAAACTGTTTTTT. It specifies CASSLTGGLNEKLFF.

This clonotype was picked up a small number of times. V and J are TRBV5-6 and TRBJ2-4, with 7 bases fitting TRBD1. The CDR3 extends over 14 amino acids. V lost 2 bases and J lost 15; bases outside the gene matches: 14. CDR1 and CDR2 from the germline V gene are SGHDT and YYEEEE. The CDR3 loop reads CASSFPTGSASVYF. The CDR3 DNA follows: TGTGCCAGCAGCTTTCCGACAGGGTCAGCAAGTGTGTACTTC.

This clonotype was observed many times. J is TRBJ1-1 and V is TRBV12-3 or TRBV12-4, with 8 bases identical to TRBD1. The CDR3 is 15 amino acids. The V and J ends lost 6 bases and 4 bases, in that order; junction bases with no gene match: 10. CDR3 residues: CASRDRVVWSTEAFF. In DNA, the CDR3 is TGTGCCAGCAGGGACAGGGTAGTATGGAGCACTGAAGCTTTCTTT.

Many counts were recorded for this clonotype. The chain combines TRBV7-2 with TRBJ2-1; 10 nucleotides align to TRBD2. Germline CDR1 reads SGHTA; CDR2 reads FQGNSA. The CDR3 consists of 16 residues. With V trimmed by 4 bases and J by 2 bases, 5 bases remained unmatched. The CDR3, as DNA: TGTGCCAGCAGCTCGTTCGGGACTAGCGCCTACAATGAGCAGTTCTTC. Its protein product is CASSSFGTSAYNEQFF.

At least ten counts were recorded for this clonotype. The chain is built from TRBV30 and TRBJ2-1; perhaps TRBD2 as D (5 bases). CDR1 is GTSNPN, CDR2 SVGIG, per germline (reference sequence). The CDR3 is 10 amino acids. Trimming took off 8 bases at V and 9 bases at J, with 11 bases between the two ends. The chain's CDR3 is CAQKRFEQFF. CDR3 in DNA: TGTGCCCAAAAGCGGTTTGAGCAGTTCTTC.

In its sample, this clonotype was seen many times. The chain employs TRBV12-3 or TRBV12-4 and TRBJ2-5; weak D call: TRBD2 (7 bases). The V gene lost 2 bases and the J gene lost 4 bases, with 14 bases spanning the gap. The CDR3 runs 15 residues. The CDR3 region is CASSLSSGGGETQYF. The CDR3 coding sequence is TGTGCCAGCAGTTTATCTAGCGGAGGGGGAGAGACCCAGTACTTC.

The rearrangement joins TRBV5-1 to TRBJ2-5; possibly TRBD1 for D (5 bases). The germline V gene has CDR1 SGHRS and CDR2 YFSETQ. This CDR3 is 13 amino acids long. V was trimmed by 3 bases and J by 5 bases, leaving 11 bases between them. DNA of the CDR3: TGCGCCAGCAGCTCTCAGGGTCGGGAGACCCAGTACTTC. Translated: CASSSQGRETQYF.

This clonotype was seen ten or more times. The genes are TRBV7-8 and TRBJ2-1; 7 bases match TRBD2. Germline V gene data show CDR1 as SGHVS and CDR2 as FQNEAQ. CDR3 length: 15 amino acids. Losses at the gene ends were 1 base for V and 7 bases for J; bases not matched to a gene: 7. The CDR3 nucleotides read TGTGCCAGCAGCTTAGGGGGCGGGAGTACGAATGAGCAGTTCTTC. The encoded protein is CASSLGGGSTNEQFF.

V is TRBV19 and J is TRBJ2-7, with TRBD1 as a possible D gene (5 bases). This CDR3 spans 14 amino acids. V lost 6 bases, J lost 1 base, and 13 bases lay in between. Germline-derived CDR1 and CDR2 are LNHDA and SQIVND (reference sequence). CDR3: CASSNRFRSYEQYF. For the CDR3, the DNA is TGTGCCAGTAGCAACAGGTTCAGGTCCTACGAGCAGTACTTC.

The chain uses TRBV12-3 or TRBV12-4 and TRBJ1-2; a weak D match, TRBD1 (6 bases). The V end lost 7 bases, the J end lost 4 bases, and 19 bases lay between the germline ends. The CDR3 spans 15 residues. In nucleotides, the CDR3 is TGTGCCAGCAATCGTAATGGGGGCAGAAGCTATGGCTACACCTTC. Protein product: CASNRNGGRSYGYTF.

This clonotype came up many times. The rearrangement links TRBV28 to TRBJ1-4; D is ambiguous. This CDR3 has 14 amino acids. V was clipped by 7 bases and J by 8 bases, with 17 bases between them. Germline V gives CDR1 MDHEN, CDR2 SYDVKM. The CDR3 region has the DNA TGTGCCAGCACCCCTGCTCTGGTGCGAGAAAAACTGTTTTTT. Translation gives CASTPALVREKLFF.

This chain uses TRBV4-1 with TRBJ1-5; 9 positions agree with TRBD1. Germline assignment: CDR1 MGHRA and CDR2 YSYEKL. The ends lost 4 bases at V and 6 bases at J; junction bases unmatched: 7. This CDR3 has 15 residues. The CDR3 sequence is CASSPGTGPRQPQHF. DNA of the CDR3: TGCGCCAGCAGCCCTGGGACAGGGCCCCGTCAGCCCCAGCATTTT.

The V call is TRBV5-4, the J call TRBJ2-2, with 11 bases lining up with TRBD2. Germline-derived CDR1 and CDR2 are SGHNT and YYREEE (reference sequence). J was trimmed by 9 bases and V by 4 bases; bases with no gene match: 11. The CDR3 has 16 residues. This CDR3 reads CASSTSIAGGSRELFF. The CDR3 DNA follows: TGTGCCAGCAGCACCTCTATAGCGGGAGGGAGCAGGGAGCTGTTTTTT.

The V call is TRBV3-1, the J call TRBJ2-1, with D unclear. V lost 8 bases to trimming and J lost 2 bases, with 10 bases between them. Looked up from germline, CDR1 is LGHDT and CDR2 is YNNKEL (reference sequence). CDR3 size: 13 residues. As DNA, the CDR3 is TGTGCCAGCGGGCCCAATCCCTACAATGAGCAGTTCTTC. Its protein is CASGPNPYNEQFF.

V and J are TRBV20-1 and TRBJ2-5; 13 bases line up with TRBD2. CDR3 length: 17 amino acids. V dropped 6 bases and J dropped 1; count of bases not matched to a gene: 11. Germline CDR1 DFQATT, CDR2 SNEGSKA (reference sequence). In DNA, the CDR3 is TGCAGTGCCACCAATCCGGGACTAGCGGGAACCCAAGAGACCCAGTACTTC. Translation gives CSATNPGLAGTQETQYF.

This clonotype was counted between two and nine times. The CDR3 DNA reads as TGTGCCAGCAGCTTGGACTGGGGGGGGTGGGCTGAAGCTTTCTTT. It specifies CASSLDWGGWAEAFF. V is TRBV5-4 and J is TRBJ1-1; possible D gene TRBD1, 5 bases. The germline gives CDR1 SGHNT, CDR2 YYREEE (reference sequence). This CDR3 has 15 residues. Trimming removed 0 bases at V and 6 bases at J, with 15 bases between.

This clonotype was detected ten times or more. The chain carries TRBV9 and TRBJ2-2, with D unclear. The CDR3 sequence is 12 residues long. Germline V gene sequence: CDR1 SGDLS, CDR2 YYNGEE. The V gene lost 3 bases and the J gene lost 7 bases, with 7 bases spanning the gap. DNA for the CDR3: TGTGCCAGCAGCGAAGGCATCGGGGAGCTGTTTTTT. Translated: CASSEGIGELFF.

This clonotype was detected ten times or more. V and J are TRBV6-2 or TRBV6-3 and TRBJ1-1, with D possibly matching TRBD1 (6 bases). Trimming pared 4 bases from V and 4 bases from J, leaving 7 bases between. The CDR3 sequence is 12 residues long. CDR1 MNHEY and CDR2 SVGEGT come from the germline V gene. CDR3 amino acids: CASSSGATEAFF. CDR3 sequence (DNA): TGTGCCAGCAGTTCAGGGGCCACTGAAGCTTTCTTT.

This clonotype was detected ten times or more. Here the CDR3 reads CASSSWTSGNPYNEQFF. The CDR3 DNA is TGTGCCAGCAGTTCTTGGACTAGCGGGAACCCTTACAATGAGCAGTTCTTC. V and J are TRBV28 and TRBJ2-1; 12 bases map to TRBD2. The CDR3 loop spans 17 amino acids. Germline V gene data show CDR1 as MDHEN and CDR2 as SYDVKM. V dropped 4 bases and J dropped 4; count of bases not matched to a gene: 8.

This clonotype was observed many times. The rearrangement uses TRBV6-5 and TRBJ2-1; 7 bases align to TRBD2. The CDR3 totals 15 residues. J gave up 5 bases and V 2 bases, and 6 bases lay outside the gene matches. Germline CDR1 is MNHEY and CDR2 is SVGAGI. CDR3 DNA sequence: TGTGCCAGCAGTTACGTGGCTAGCGGTAACAATGAGCAGTTCTTC. This translates into CASSYVASGNNEQFF.

This clonotype occurred a few times. The V gene is TRBV30, the J gene TRBJ1-1; 9 bases are shared with TRBD1. There are 15 residues in the CDR3. From germline, CDR1 is GTSNPN and CDR2 SVGIG (reference sequence). Losses at the gene ends were 3 bases for V and 4 bases for J; bases not matched to a gene: 9. The CDR3 coding sequence is TGTGCCTGGAGACTACCGGGACAGGGAACCACTGAAGCTTTCTTT. This gives the protein CAWRLPGQGTTEAFF. Full variable domain (missing parts from reference TRBV30 and TRBJ1-1): SQTIHQWPATLVQPVGSPLSLECTVEGTSNPNLYWYRQAAGRGLQLLFYSVGIGQISSEVPQNLSASRPQDRQFILSSKKLLLSDSGFYLCAWRLPGQGTTEAFFGQGTRLTVV.

This clonotype was detected ten times or more. At one end, the junction sequence differs from germline, possibly due to a read error. This sequence joins TRBV7-2 and TRBJ2-7; tentatively, D is TRBD1 or TRBD2 (5 bases each). This CDR3 spans 15 amino acids. Germline V gene data show CDR1 as SGHTA and CDR2 as FQGNSA. The CDR3 DNA follows: TGCGCCAGCAGACCCGGGGCAGGGAAAGCCTACGAGCAGTACTTC. Its translation: CASRPGAGKAYEQYF.

This clonotype was found a few times. The chain uses TRBV19 and TRBJ1-1; D not resolved. This CDR3 spans 11 amino acids. The germline gives CDR1 LNHDA, CDR2 SQIVND (reference sequence). The V and J ends lost 8 bases and 4 bases respectively, with 8 bases between them. The CDR3 loop reads CASLWATEAFF. The CDR3 DNA sequence: TGTGCCAGTTTGTGGGCCACTGAAGCTTTCTTT.